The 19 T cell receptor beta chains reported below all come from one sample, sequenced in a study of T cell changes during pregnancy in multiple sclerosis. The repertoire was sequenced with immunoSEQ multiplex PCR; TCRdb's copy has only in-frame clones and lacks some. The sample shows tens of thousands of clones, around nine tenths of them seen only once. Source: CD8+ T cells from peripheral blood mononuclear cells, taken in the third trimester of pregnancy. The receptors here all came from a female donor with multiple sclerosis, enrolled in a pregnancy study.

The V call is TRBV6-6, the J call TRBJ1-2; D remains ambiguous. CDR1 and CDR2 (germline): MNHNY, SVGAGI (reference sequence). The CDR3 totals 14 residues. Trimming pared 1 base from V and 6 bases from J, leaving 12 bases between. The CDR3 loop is CASSYFGPFDGYTF. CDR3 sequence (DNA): TGTGCCAGCAGTTACTTCGGTCCCTTTGATGGCTACACCTTC.

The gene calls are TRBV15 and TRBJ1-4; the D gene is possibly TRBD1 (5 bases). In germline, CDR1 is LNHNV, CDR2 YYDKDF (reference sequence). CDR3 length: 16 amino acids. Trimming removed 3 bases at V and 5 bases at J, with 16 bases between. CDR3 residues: CATSSVRGRTNEKLFF. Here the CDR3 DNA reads TGTGCCACCAGCAGTGTCCGGGGGAGAACAAATGAAAAACTGTTTTTT.

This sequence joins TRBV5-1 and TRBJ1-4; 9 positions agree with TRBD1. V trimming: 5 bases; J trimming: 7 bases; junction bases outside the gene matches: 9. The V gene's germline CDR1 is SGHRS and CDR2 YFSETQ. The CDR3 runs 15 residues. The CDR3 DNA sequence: TGCGCCAGCAGTTCTAGCCTGACAGGGGGTGAAAAACTGTTTTTT. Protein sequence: CASSSSLTGGEKLFF. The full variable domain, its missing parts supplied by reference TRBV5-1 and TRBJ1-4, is KAGVTQTPRYLIKTRGQQVTLSCSPISGHRSVSWYQQTPGQGLQFLFEYFSETQRNKGNFPGRFSGRQFSNSRSEMNVSTLELGDSALYLCASSSSLTGGEKLFFGSGTQLSVL.

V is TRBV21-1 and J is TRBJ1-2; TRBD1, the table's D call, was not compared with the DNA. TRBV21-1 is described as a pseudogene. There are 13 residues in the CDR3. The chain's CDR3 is CASNEDSRGGYTF. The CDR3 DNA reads TGTGCCAGCAACGAGGACAGCCGCGGAGGCTACACCTTC.

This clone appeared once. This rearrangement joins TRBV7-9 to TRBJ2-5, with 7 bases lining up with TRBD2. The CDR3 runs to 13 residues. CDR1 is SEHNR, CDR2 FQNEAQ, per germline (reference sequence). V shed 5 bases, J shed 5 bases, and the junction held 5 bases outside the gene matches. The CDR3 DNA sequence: TGTGCCAGCAGCCCCGCCGGGGGGGAGACCCAGTACTTC. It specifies CASSPAGGETQYF.

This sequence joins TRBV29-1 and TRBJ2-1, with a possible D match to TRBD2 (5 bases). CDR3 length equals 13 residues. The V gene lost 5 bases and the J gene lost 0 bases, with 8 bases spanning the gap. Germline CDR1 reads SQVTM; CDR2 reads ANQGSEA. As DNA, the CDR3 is TGCAGCGTTCGGGATGGCTCCTACAATGAGCAGTTCTTC. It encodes CSVRDGSYNEQFF.

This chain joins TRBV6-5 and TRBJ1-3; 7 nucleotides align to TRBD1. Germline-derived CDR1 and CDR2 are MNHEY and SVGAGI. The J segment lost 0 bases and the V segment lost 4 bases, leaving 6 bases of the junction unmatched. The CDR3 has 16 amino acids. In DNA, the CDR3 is TGTGCCAGCAGTTCCGACAGGGAGCTCTCTGGAAACACCATATATTTT. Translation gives CASSSDRELSGNTIYF.

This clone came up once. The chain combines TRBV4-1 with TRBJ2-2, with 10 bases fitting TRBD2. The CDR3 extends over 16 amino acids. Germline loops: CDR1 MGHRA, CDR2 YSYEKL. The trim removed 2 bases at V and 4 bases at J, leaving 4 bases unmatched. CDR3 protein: CASSQWLAGGTGELFF. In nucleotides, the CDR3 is TGCGCCAGCAGCCAATGGTTAGCGGGGGGCACCGGGGAGCTGTTTTTT.

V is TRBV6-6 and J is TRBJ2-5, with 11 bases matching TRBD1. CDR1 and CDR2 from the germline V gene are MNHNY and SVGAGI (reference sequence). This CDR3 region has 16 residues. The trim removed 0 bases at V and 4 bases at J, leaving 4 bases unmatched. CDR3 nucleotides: TGTGCCAGCAGTTACTCGGACAGGGGGCCTGTAGAGACCCAGTACTTC. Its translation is CASSYSDRGPVETQYF.

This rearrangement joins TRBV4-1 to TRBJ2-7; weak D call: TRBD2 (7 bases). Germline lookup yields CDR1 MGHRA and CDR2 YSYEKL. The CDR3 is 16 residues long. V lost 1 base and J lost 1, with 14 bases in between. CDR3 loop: CASSQVLRGPSYEQYF. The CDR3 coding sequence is TGCGCCAGCAGCCAAGTCTTGCGGGGGCCATCCTACGAGCAGTACTTC.

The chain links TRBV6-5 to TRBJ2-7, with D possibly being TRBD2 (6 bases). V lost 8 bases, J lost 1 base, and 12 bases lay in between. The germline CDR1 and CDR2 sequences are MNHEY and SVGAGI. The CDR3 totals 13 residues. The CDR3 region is CASGLQESYEQYF. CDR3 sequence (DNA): TGTGCCAGCGGACTACAGGAGTCCTACGAGCAGTACTTC.

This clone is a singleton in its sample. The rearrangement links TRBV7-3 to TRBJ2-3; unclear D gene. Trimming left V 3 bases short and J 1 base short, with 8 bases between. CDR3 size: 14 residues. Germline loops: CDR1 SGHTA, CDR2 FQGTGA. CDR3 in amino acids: CASSLIGGTDTQYF. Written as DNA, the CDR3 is TGTGCCAGCAGCTTGATTGGAGGCACAGATACGCAGTATTTT.

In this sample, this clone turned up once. Here the CDR3 DNA reads TGTGCCAGCAGTTGGGAGACAGGTGTGGATGGCTACACCTTC. It codes for CASSWETGVDGYTF. The chain employs TRBV6-5 and TRBJ1-2; possible D gene TRBD1, 6 bases. The V end lost 4 bases, the J end lost 6 bases, and 15 bases lay between the germline ends. Looked up from germline, CDR1 is MNHEY and CDR2 is SVGAGI. This CDR3 has 14 residues.

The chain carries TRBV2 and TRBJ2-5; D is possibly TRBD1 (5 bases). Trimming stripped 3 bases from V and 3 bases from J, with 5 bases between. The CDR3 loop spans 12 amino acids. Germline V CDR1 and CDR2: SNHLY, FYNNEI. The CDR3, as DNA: TGTGCCAGCAGTGACAGGGAAGAGACCCAGTACTTC. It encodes CASSDREETQYF.

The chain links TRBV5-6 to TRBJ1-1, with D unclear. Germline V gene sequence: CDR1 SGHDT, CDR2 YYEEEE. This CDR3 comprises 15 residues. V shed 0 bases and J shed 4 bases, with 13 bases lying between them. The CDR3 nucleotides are TGTGCCAGCAGCTTGGTTGAGGGAGTAGGCACTGAAGCTTTCTTT. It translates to CASSLVEGVGTEAFF.

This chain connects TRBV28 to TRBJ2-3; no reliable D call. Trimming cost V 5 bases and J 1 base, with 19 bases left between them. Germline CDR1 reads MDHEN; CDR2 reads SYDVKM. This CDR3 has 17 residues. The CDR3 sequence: CASSPRLTYVRTDTQYF. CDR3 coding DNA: TGTGCCAGCAGTCCCCGCTTGACATACGTTCGCACAGATACGCAGTATTTT.

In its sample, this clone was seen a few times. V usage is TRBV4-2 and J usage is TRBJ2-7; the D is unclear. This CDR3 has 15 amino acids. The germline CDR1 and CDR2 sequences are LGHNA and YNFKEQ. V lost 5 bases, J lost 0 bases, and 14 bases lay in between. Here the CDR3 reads CASSLQTSSSYEQYF. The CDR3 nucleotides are TGTGCCAGCAGCTTACAGACCTCAAGCTCCTACGAGCAGTACTTC.

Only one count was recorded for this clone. CDR3 residues: CASSPLGGDYGYTF. As DNA, the CDR3 is TGTGCCAGCAGCCCTTTGGGGGGGGATTATGGCTACACCTTC. The chain couples TRBV5-4 to TRBJ1-2, with D tentatively TRBD1 (5 bases). V was cut by 4 bases and J by 5 bases, with 15 bases left in between. CDR3 length equals 14 residues. Germline CDR1 SGHNT, CDR2 YYREEE (reference sequence). The full variable domain, completed using reference TRBV5-4 and TRBJ1-2, is ETGVTQSPTHLIKTRGQQVTLRCSSQSGHNTVSWYQQALGQGPQFIFQYYREEENGRGNFPPRFSGLQFPNYSSELNVNALELDDSALYLCASSPLGGDYGYTFGSGTRLTVV.

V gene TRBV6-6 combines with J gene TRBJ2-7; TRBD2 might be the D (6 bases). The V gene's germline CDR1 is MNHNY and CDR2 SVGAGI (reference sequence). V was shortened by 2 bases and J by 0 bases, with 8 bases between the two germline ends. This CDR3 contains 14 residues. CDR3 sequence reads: CASSYGGDSYEQYF. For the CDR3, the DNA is TGTGCCAGCAGTTACGGAGGGGACTCCTACGAGCAGTACTTC.